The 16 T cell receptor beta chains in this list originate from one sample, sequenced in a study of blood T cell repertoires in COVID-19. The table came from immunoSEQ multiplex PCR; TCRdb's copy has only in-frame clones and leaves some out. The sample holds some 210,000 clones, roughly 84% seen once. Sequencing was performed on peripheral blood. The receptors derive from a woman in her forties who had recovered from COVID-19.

The CDR3 nucleotides read TGTGCCAGCAGCCCTGGACAGGGCAGGGAGGAGACCCAGTACTTC. Translating gives CASSPGQGREETQYF. This sequence joins TRBV3-1 (or the pseudogene TRBV3-2) and TRBJ2-5; 8 bases are a match to TRBD1. J lost 5 bases, V lost 4 bases, and 9 bases had no gene match. CDR1 is LGHDT, CDR2 YNNKEL, per germline (reference sequence). The CDR3 length is 15 residues.

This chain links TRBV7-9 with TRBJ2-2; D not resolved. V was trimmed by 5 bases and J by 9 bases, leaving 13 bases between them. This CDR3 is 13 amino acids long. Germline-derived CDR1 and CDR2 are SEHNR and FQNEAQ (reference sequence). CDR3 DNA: TGTGCCAGCAGCCAAGAGCAGGCTAGGGAGCTGTTTTTT. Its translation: CASSQEQARELFF.

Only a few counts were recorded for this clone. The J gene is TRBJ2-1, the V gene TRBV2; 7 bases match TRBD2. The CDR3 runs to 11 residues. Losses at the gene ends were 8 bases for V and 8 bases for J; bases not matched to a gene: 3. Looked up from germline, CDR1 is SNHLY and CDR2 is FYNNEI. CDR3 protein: CASRREYEQFF. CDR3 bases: TGTGCCAGCCGGCGGGAGTATGAGCAGTTCTTC. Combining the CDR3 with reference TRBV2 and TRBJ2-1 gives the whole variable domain EPEVTQTPSHQVTQMGQEVILRCVPISNHLYFYWYRQILGQKVEFLVSFYNNEISEKSEIFDDQFSVERPDGSNFTLKIRSTKLEDSAMYFCASRREYEQFFGPGTRLTVL.

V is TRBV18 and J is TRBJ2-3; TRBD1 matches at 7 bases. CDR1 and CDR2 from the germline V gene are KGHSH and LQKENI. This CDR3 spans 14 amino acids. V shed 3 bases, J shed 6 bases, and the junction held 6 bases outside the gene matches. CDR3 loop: CASSPDRDLDTQYF. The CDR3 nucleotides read TGTGCCAGCTCACCTGACAGGGATCTCGATACGCAGTATTTT.

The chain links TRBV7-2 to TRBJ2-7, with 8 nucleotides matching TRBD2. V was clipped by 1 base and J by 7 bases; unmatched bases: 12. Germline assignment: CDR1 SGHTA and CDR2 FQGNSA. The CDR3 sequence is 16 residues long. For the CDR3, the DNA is TGTGCCAGCAGCTTAGGGGGCTGGGGACTAGAAGGTGAGCAGTACTTC. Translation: CASSLGGWGLEGEQYF.

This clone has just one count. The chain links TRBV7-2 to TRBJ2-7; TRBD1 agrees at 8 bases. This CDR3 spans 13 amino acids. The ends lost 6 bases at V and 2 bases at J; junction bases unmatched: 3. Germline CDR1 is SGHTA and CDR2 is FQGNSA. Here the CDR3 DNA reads TGTGCCAGCAGTTGGGACAGGACCTACGAGCAGTACTTC. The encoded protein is CASSWDRTYEQYF.

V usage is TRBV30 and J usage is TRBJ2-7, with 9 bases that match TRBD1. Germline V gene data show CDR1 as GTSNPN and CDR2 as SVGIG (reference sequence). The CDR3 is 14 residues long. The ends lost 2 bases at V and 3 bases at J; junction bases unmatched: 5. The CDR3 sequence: CAWSKPGQGYEQYF. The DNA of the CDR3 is TGTGCCTGGAGTAAGCCGGGACAGGGCTACGAGCAGTACTTC.

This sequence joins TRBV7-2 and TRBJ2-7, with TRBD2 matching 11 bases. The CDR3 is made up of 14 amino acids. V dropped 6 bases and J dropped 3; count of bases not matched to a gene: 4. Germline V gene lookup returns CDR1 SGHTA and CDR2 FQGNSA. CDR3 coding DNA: TGTGCCAGCAGGACTACTAGCGGGAGCTACGAGCAGTACTTC. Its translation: CASRTTSGSYEQYF.

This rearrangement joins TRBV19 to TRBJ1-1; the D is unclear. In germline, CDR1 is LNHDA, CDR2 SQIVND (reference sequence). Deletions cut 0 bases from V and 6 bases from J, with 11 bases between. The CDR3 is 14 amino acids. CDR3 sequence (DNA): TGTGCCAGTAGTATAGATCCCTCAGTCCCTGAAGCTTTCTTT. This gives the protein CASSIDPSVPEAFF.

The CDR3 protein is CASSIASSLSTDTQYF. CDR3 nucleotides: TGTGCCAGTAGTATTGCTTCTAGTTTGAGCACAGATACGCAGTATTTT. The rearrangement uses TRBV19 and TRBJ2-3; no definite D call. Trimming pared 3 bases from V and 0 bases from J, leaving 13 bases between. This CDR3 comprises 16 residues. CDR1 and CDR2 from the germline V gene are LNHDA and SQIVND (reference sequence).

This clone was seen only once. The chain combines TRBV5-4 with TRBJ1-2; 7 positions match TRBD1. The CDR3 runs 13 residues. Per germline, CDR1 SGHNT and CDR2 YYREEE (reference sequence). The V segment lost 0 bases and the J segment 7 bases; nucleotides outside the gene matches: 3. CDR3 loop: CASSLGQGGGYTF. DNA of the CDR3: TGTGCCAGCAGCTTGGGACAGGGCGGTGGCTACACCTTC.

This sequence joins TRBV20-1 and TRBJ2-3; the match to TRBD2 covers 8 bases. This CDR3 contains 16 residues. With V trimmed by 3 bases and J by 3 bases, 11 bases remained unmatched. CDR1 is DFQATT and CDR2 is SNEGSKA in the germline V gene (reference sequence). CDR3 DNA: TGCAGTGCTAGTTTTAGCGGGATGGTTGGAACAGATACGCAGTATTTT. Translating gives CSASFSGMVGTDTQYF.

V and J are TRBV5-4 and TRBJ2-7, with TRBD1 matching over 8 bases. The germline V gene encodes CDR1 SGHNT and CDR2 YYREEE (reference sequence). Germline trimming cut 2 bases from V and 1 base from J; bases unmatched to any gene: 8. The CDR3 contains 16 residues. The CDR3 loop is CASSFKGTGFSYEQYF. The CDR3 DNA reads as TGTGCCAGCAGCTTTAAGGGGACAGGTTTTTCCTACGAGCAGTACTTC.

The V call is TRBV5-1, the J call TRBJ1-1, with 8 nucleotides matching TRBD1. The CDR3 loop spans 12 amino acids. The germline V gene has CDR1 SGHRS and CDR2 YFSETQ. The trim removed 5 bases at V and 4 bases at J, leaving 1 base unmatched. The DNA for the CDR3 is TGCGCCAGCAGTGACAGGGGCACTGAAGCTTTCTTT. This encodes CASSDRGTEAFF.

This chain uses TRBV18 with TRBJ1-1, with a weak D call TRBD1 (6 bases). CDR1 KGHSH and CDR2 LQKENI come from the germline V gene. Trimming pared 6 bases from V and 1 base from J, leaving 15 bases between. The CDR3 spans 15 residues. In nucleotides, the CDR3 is TGTGCCAGCTCCCCGGGGGGGGCCTCGAACACTGAAGCTTTCTTT. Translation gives CASSPGGASNTEAFF.

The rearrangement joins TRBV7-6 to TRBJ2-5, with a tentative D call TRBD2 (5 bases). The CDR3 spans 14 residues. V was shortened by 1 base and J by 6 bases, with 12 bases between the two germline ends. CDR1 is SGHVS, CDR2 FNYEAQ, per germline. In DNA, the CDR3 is TGTGCCAGCAGCTTAGTAGGGTCCGGGAAGACCCAGTACTTC. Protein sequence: CASSLVGSGKTQYF.